These 32 T cell receptor beta chains originate from one sample sequenced in a study of blood T cell repertoires in COVID-19. Sequencing was performed with immunoSEQ multiplex PCR; in TCRdb, only in-frame clones are kept and a portion is missing. This repertoire shows roughly 290,000 clones, around 87% found once; its top ten account for around 8%. Input material: peripheral blood. The receptor source for this set is a woman aged 45-59 years who had recovered from COVID-19.

The V call is TRBV5-5, the J call TRBJ1-4; no reliable D call. The CDR3 extends over 15 amino acids. V shed 4 bases and J shed 4 bases, with 14 bases lying between them. From germline, CDR1 is SGHKS and CDR2 YYEKEE (reference sequence). Here the CDR3 reads CASSEGRRINEKLFF. CDR3 in DNA: TGTGCCAGCAGCGAAGGACGGAGGATTAATGAAAAACTGTTTTTT. The complete variable domain, with remaining parts taken from reference TRBV5-5 and TRBJ1-4, reads DAGVTQSPTHLIKTRGQQVTLRCSPISGHKSVSWYQQVLGQGPQFIFQYYEKEERGRGNFPDRFSARQFPNYSSELNVNALLLGDSALYLCASSEGRRINEKLFFGSGTQLSVL.

This chain connects TRBV7-2 to TRBJ2-1; 12 nucleotides align to TRBD2. The CDR3 length is 13 residues. Trimming removed 8 bases from V and 8 bases from J; junction bases left unmatched: 4. Germline values: CDR1 SGHTA, CDR2 FQGNSA. The CDR3 bases are TGTGCCAGCCGACTAGCGGGAGTTTATGAGCAGTTCTTC. It encodes CASRLAGVYEQFF.

V usage is TRBV5-6 and J usage is TRBJ2-1; 9 bases fit TRBD2. CDR3 length equals 15 residues. J lost 6 bases, V lost 4 bases, and 8 bases had no gene match. Germline V gene lookup returns CDR1 SGHDT and CDR2 YYEEEE. The CDR3 reads CASSDLAGVSNEQFF. The DNA for the CDR3 is TGTGCCAGCAGCGACTTAGCGGGAGTCTCCAATGAGCAGTTCTTC.

The V gene is TRBV28, the J gene TRBJ1-2; TRBD1 matches at 7 bases. V gave up 6 bases and J gave up 8 bases; unmatched junction bases: 9. From germline, CDR1 is MDHEN and CDR2 SYDVKM. The CDR3 runs to 13 residues. For the CDR3, the DNA is TGTGCCAGCAGCTACAGGGGACCGCGGGGCTACACCTTC. Translation: CASSYRGPRGYTF.

CDR3 in amino acids: CASSLVGPSGEQFF. In DNA form, the CDR3 reads TGTGCCAGCAGCTTAGTAGGACCAAGCGGTGAGCAGTTCTTC. The chain is built from TRBV11-2 and TRBJ2-1; a weak D match, TRBD2 (5 bases). CDR1 SGHAT and CDR2 FQNNGV come from the germline V gene. V was cut by 1 base and J by 9 bases, with 13 bases left in between. This CDR3 has 14 amino acids.

This clone was seen once. V gene TRBV29-1 combines with J gene TRBJ1-4; 9 bases agree with TRBD1. The CDR3 is 15 amino acids. V lost 5 bases, J lost 5 bases, and 9 bases stayed unmatched. Germline CDR1 is SQVTM and CDR2 is ANQGSEA. The CDR3 bases are TGCAGCGTTAGAGCGGAGGGACAGGGCAATGAAAAACTGTTTTTT. This translates into CSVRAEGQGNEKLFF.

V usage is TRBV3-1 (or the pseudogene TRBV3-2) and J usage is TRBJ1-6; 8 nucleotides agree with TRBD1. Per the germline V gene, CDR1 is LGHDT and CDR2 is YNNKEL (reference sequence). CDR3 length: 17 amino acids. Germline trimming cut 4 bases from V and 9 bases from J; bases unmatched to any gene: 14. In nucleotides, the CDR3 is TGTGCCAGCAGCCGAGATCCCGGGACAGGTTCGATTTCACCCCTCCACTTT. Translation gives CASSRDPGTGSISPLHF.

The genes are TRBV4-2 and TRBJ2-3; TRBD2 might be the D (6 bases). The CDR3 sequence is 13 residues long. Germline CDR1 LGHNA, CDR2 YNFKEQ. Trimming removed 4 bases at V and 4 bases at J, with 9 bases between. Here the CDR3 reads CASSPPGADTQYF. The CDR3 nucleotides read TGTGCCAGCAGCCCCCCGGGGGCAGATACGCAGTATTTT.

V and J are TRBV5-6 and TRBJ2-1; D is uncertain. V gave up 2 bases and J gave up 8 bases, with 8 bases separating them. The germline gives CDR1 SGHDT, CDR2 YYEEEE. The CDR3 spans 12 residues. CDR3 loop: CASSFGAYEQFF. The DNA of the CDR3 is TGTGCCAGCAGCTTCGGAGCGTATGAGCAGTTCTTC.

This chain links TRBV5-6 with TRBJ1-6, with a possible D match to TRBD1 (6 bases). Germline V gives CDR1 SGHDT, CDR2 YYEEEE. The CDR3 covers 16 residues. V lost 3 bases to trimming and J lost 6 bases, with 16 bases between them. The CDR3 reads CASSYRDRLPNSPLHF. The CDR3 region has the DNA TGTGCCAGCAGCTACCGCGACAGGCTCCCTAATTCACCCCTCCACTTT.

The chain recombines TRBV2 with TRBJ2-7; 9 positions match TRBD1. Trimming removed 5 bases from V and 3 bases from J; junction bases left unmatched: 5. CDR1 is SNHLY and CDR2 is FYNNEI in the germline V gene. The CDR3 covers 14 residues. The chain's CDR3 is CASSNRGHSYEQYF. In nucleotides, the CDR3 is TGTGCCAGCAGTAACAGGGGGCATAGCTACGAGCAGTACTTC.

This sequence joins TRBV5-4 and TRBJ1-1; D remains ambiguous. The CDR3 runs 14 residues. The germline gives CDR1 SGHNT, CDR2 YYREEE (reference sequence). Between the trimmed V and J ends, which lost 0 bases and 2 bases, there was a span of 8 bases. The CDR3 protein is CASSLVGSNTEAFF. Written as DNA, the CDR3 is TGTGCCAGCAGCTTGGTCGGTTCCAACACTGAAGCTTTCTTT.

The rearrangement links TRBV30 to TRBJ1-4, with a tentative D call TRBD1 (5 bases). This CDR3 comprises 14 residues. Trimming took off 5 bases at V and 8 bases at J, with 18 bases between the two ends. CDR1 is GTSNPN, CDR2 SVGIG, per germline (reference sequence). CDR3 in DNA: TGTGCCTGGGCCAGTGGGACGGGAGGAGAAAAACTGTTTTTT. Amino acid sequence: CAWASGTGGEKLFF.

The rearrangement links TRBV12-3 or TRBV12-4 to TRBJ1-2, with 7 bases matching TRBD1. This CDR3 is built from 13 residues. Losses at the gene ends were 6 bases for V and 3 bases for J; bases not matched to a gene: 4. CDR3 sequence reads: CASRRGPHYGYTF. The CDR3 DNA is TGTGCCAGCAGAAGGGGGCCTCACTATGGCTACACCTTC.

CDR3 bases: TGTGCCAGCAGAAGGGACAGCAGTGATCGAGAAAAACTGTTTTTT. This codes for CASRRDSSDREKLFF. The chain carries TRBV2 and TRBJ1-4; the match to TRBD1 covers 7 bases. The CDR3 totals 15 residues. Germline loops: CDR1 SNHLY, CDR2 FYNNEI. The ends lost 6 bases at V and 8 bases at J; junction bases unmatched: 12. Drawing the rest from reference TRBV2 and TRBJ1-4, the complete variable domain is EPEVTQTPSHQVTQMGQEVILRCVPISNHLYFYWYRQILGQKVEFLVSFYNNEISEKSEIFDDQFSVERPDGSNFTLKIRSTKLEDSAMYFCASRRDSSDREKLFFGSGTQLSVL.

The rearrangement joins TRBV5-4 to TRBJ1-2, with 8 positions matching TRBD1. This CDR3 comprises 13 residues. Germline CDR1 and CDR2: SGHNT and YYREEE (reference sequence). Trimming at V came to 4 bases and at J to 6 bases, leaving 5 bases not matched to a gene. DNA of the CDR3: TGTGCCAGCAGCCGCGGGACAGGTGATGGCTACACCTTC. Translating gives CASSRGTGDGYTF.

V is TRBV30 and J is TRBJ2-5; 11 positions match TRBD1. The germline V gene encodes CDR1 GTSNPN and CDR2 SVGIG (reference sequence). The length of the CDR3 is 15 residues. Trimming cost V 3 bases and J 5 bases; bases outside gene matches: 8. CDR3 coding DNA: TGTGCCTGGAGCCAACCGGGACAGGGGGGGGAGACCCAGTACTTC. It yields the protein CAWSQPGQGGETQYF.

The chain is built from TRBV6-2 or TRBV6-3 and TRBJ2-5, with D hard to call. The CDR3 runs 13 residues. CDR1 is MNHEY, CDR2 SVGEGT, per germline. V was pared by 5 bases and J by 2 bases, with 9 bases between. Here the CDR3 DNA reads TGTGCCAGCAGTCGACTCCAGCAAGAGACCCAGTACTTC. It codes for CASSRLQQETQYF.

V gene TRBV7-2 combines with J gene TRBJ2-5, with TRBD1 identical over 12 bases. Germline loops: CDR1 SGHTA, CDR2 FQGNSA. V was clipped by 1 base and J by 5 bases; unmatched bases: 5. The CDR3 runs to 16 residues. CDR3 nucleotide sequence: TGTGCCAGCAGCTTAGGACCGGGGACAGGGGGCGAGACCCAGTACTTC. This sequence encodes CASSLGPGTGGETQYF.

This clone was detected once. The genes are TRBV6-5 and TRBJ2-5; 14 positions match TRBD2. V lost 6 bases, J lost 5 bases, and 2 bases stayed unmatched. Germline V gene data show CDR1 as MNHEY and CDR2 as SVGAGI. This CDR3 has 14 residues. In DNA form, the CDR3 reads TGTGCCAGCAGGGGACTAGCGGGAGTTGAGACCCAGTACTTC. Translation: CASRGLAGVETQYF.

The V and J genes are TRBV19 and TRBJ2-1; the match to TRBD2 covers 11 bases. V was clipped by 4 bases and J by 5 bases; unmatched bases: 7. The CDR3 covers 16 residues. Per germline, CDR1 LNHDA and CDR2 SQIVND (reference sequence). The CDR3 loop reads CASSTILAGVHNEQFF. CDR3 nucleotide sequence: TGTGCCAGTAGTACTATACTAGCGGGAGTCCACAATGAGCAGTTCTTC.

In DNA form, the CDR3 reads TGTGCCAGTAGTATCCAGGCCGATGAAAAACTGTTTTTT. Encoded protein: CASSIQADEKLFF. This chain joins TRBV19 and TRBJ1-4; no definite D call. V was clipped by 3 bases and J by 6 bases, with 8 bases between them. The V gene's germline CDR1 is LNHDA and CDR2 SQIVND (reference sequence). This CDR3 has 13 residues.

CDR3 sequence: CASSQDKGGRETQYF. The CDR3 DNA is TGCGCCAGCAGCCAAGATAAGGGGGGGCGAGAGACCCAGTACTTC. The chain joins TRBV4-3 to TRBJ2-5; weak D call: TRBD2 (7 bases). The germline V gene has CDR1 LGHNA and CDR2 YSLEER. CDR3 size: 15 residues. V lost 0 bases and J 4 bases, leaving 12 bases between the germline ends.

J is TRBJ2-1 and V is TRBV6-5; tentatively, D is TRBD2 (6 bases). With 4 bases removed from V and 7 bases from J, the gap between germline ends came to 11 bases. CDR1 and CDR2 (germline): MNHEY, SVGAGI. The CDR3 consists of 13 residues. The CDR3 sequence is CASSSGVVNEQFF. As DNA, the CDR3 is TGTGCCAGCAGTTCGGGAGTGGTTAATGAGCAGTTCTTC.

The chain joins TRBV19 to TRBJ2-2, with TRBD1 matching over 7 bases. This CDR3 is built from 14 residues. With V trimmed by 6 bases and J by 5 bases, 6 bases remained unmatched. Per the germline V gene, CDR1 is LNHDA and CDR2 is SQIVND (reference sequence). CDR3 protein: CASRTGTRTGELFF. The CDR3 region has the DNA TGTGCCAGTAGGACAGGGACGCGAACCGGGGAGCTGTTTTTT.

The CDR3 loop reads CASSAYGRTSANYEQYF. The CDR3 DNA reads TGTGCCAGCAGTGCATACGGACGGACTAGTGCTAACTACGAGCAGTACTTC. The V call is TRBV6-1, the J call TRBJ2-7; 7 bases line up with TRBD2. The CDR3 covers 17 residues. Germline-derived CDR1 and CDR2 are MNHNS and SASEGT. V shed 4 bases, J shed 3 bases, and the junction held 15 bases outside the gene matches.

Details on this clone: One junction end does not reproduce the germline sequence, and a read error may be involved. The rearrangement joins TRBV11-3 to TRBJ2-2, with 11 nucleotides matching TRBD2. Germline-derived CDR1 and CDR2 are SGHNT and YENEEA. CDR3 length: 14 residues. The CDR3 coding sequence is TGTGCCAGCAGTTTAGCGGGAGGGGCCGGGGAGCTGTTTTTT. The encoded protein is CASSLAGGAGELFF.

There are a few counts of this clone. The chain employs TRBV7-2 and TRBJ2-5; D perhaps matches TRBD1 (5 bases). V lost 1 base and J 3 bases, leaving 9 bases between the germline ends. This CDR3 contains 14 residues. Germline lookup yields CDR1 SGHTA and CDR2 FQGNSA. CDR3 coding DNA: TGTGCCAGCAGCTTAGGTGGGGCGGAAGAGACCCAGTACTTC. Amino acid sequence: CASSLGGAEETQYF. Complete variable domain (other parts from reference TRBV7-2 and TRBJ2-5): GAGVSQSPSNKVTEKGKDVELRCDPISGHTALYWYRQSLGQGLEFLIYFQGNSAPDKSGLPSDRFSAERTGGSVSTLTIQRTQQEDSAVYLCASSLGGAEETQYFGPGTRLLVL.

The rearrangement uses TRBV7-8 and TRBJ1-2; 9 bases are shared with TRBD1. The CDR3 runs to 14 residues. Germline V CDR1 and CDR2: SGHVS, FQNEAQ. Trimming at V came to 6 bases and at J to 4 bases, leaving 6 bases not matched to a gene. The CDR3 bases are TGTGCCAGCAGTTCCGGGACAGGGCGCTATGGCTACACCTTC. Translating it yields CASSSGTGRYGYTF.

This clone was detected only a few times. The J gene is TRBJ1-1, the V gene TRBV5-1; 8 positions agree with TRBD1. Trimming took 3 bases from V and 8 from J; bases not matched to a gene: 0. The CDR3 loop spans 11 amino acids. Per the germline V gene, CDR1 is SGHRS and CDR2 is YFSETQ. In DNA form, the CDR3 reads TGCGCCAGCAGCTGGGACAGGGAAGCTTTCTTT. It yields the protein CASSWDREAFF.

This chain uses TRBV28 with TRBJ2-5, with D perhaps TRBD2 (6 bases). CDR3 size: 13 residues. The germline gives CDR1 MDHEN, CDR2 SYDVKM. V dropped 3 bases and J dropped 3 bases, with 8 bases sitting between them. The CDR3 region is CASSLGGKETQYF. The CDR3 DNA is TGTGCCAGCAGTTTGGGCGGGAAAGAGACCCAGTACTTC.

DNA of the CDR3: TGTGCCAGCAGCGCATCTACCCTAAATGAGCAGTTCTTC. The encoded protein is CASSASTLNEQFF. This rearrangement joins TRBV21-1 to TRBJ2-1; the table names TRBD2, a call not compared with the DNA. TRBV21-1 is a documented pseudogene. The CDR3 sequence is 13 residues long.